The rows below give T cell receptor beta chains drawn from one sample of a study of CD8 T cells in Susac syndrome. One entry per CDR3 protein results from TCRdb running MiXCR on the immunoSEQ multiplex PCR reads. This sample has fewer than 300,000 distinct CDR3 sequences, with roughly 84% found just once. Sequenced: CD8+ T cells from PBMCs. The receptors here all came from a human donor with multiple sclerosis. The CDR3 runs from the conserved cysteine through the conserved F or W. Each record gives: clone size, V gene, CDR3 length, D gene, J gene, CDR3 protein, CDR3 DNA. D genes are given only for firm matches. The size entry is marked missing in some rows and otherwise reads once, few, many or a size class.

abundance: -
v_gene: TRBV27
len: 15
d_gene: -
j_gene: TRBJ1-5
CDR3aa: CASSTQQGYNQPQHF
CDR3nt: TGTGCCAGCAGTACCCAACAGGGCTACAATCAGCCCCAGCATTTT

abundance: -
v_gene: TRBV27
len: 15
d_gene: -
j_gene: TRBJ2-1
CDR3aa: CASSLRTPQYNEQFF
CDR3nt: TGTGCCAGCAGTTTACGGACTCCTCAGTACAATGAGCAGTTCTTC

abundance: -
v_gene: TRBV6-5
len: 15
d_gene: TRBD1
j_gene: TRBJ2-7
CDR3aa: CACSLTGAGRNEQYF
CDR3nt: TGTGCCTGCAGTTTGACAGGGGCAGGGCGTAACGAGCAGTACTTC

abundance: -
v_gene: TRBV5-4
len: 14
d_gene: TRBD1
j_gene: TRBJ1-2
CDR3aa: CASSPAQGAYGYTF
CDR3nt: TGTGCCAGCAGCCCTGCACAGGGGGCCTATGGCTACACCTTC

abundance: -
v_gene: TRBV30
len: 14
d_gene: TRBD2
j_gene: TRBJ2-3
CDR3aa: CAWSKTSRTDTQYF
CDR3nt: TGTGCCTGGAGTAAGACTAGCAGGACAGATACGCAGTATTTT

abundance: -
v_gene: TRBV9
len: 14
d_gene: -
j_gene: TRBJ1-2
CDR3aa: CASSVGPRLGGYTF
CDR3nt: TGTGCCAGCAGCGTCGGACCTCGCTTGGGTGGCTACACCTTC

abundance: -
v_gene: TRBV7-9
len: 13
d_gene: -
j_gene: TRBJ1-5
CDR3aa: CASSRGPNQPQHF
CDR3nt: TGTGCCAGCAGTCGAGGTCCGAATCAGCCCCAGCATTTT

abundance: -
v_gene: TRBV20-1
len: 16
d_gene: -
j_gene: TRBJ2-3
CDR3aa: CSARDPGGAFTDTQYF
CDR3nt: TGCAGTGCTAGAGATCCAGGCGGGGCTTTCACAGATACGCAGTATTTT

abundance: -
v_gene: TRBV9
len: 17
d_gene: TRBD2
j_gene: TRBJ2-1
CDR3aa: CASSLPLAGGTINEQFF
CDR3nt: TGTGCCAGCAGCCTCCCTCTAGCGGGAGGGACGATCAATGAGCAGTTCTTC

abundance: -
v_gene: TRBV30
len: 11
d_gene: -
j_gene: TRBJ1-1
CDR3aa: CACRRNTEAFF
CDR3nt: TGTGCCTGTAGACGGAACACTGAAGCTTTCTTT

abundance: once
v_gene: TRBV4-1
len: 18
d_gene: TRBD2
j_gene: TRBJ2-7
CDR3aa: CASSQGGAGGVRSYEQYF
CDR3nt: TGCGCCAGCAGCCAAGGGGGAGCGGGAGGGGTACGGTCCTACGAGCAGTACTTC

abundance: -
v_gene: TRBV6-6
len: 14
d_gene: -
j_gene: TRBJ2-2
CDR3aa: CAVPISGATGELFF
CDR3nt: TGTGCCGTTCCGATCTCAGGGGCTACCGGGGAGCTGTTTTTT

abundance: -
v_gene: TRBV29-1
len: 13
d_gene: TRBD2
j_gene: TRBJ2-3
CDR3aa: CSGPWGLADTQYF
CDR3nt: TGCAGCGGCCCATGGGGACTAGCGGATACGCAGTATTTT

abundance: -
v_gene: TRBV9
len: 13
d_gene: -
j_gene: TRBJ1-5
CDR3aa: CASSVDGLQPQHF
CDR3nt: TGTGCCAGCAGCGTCGACGGATTGCAGCCCCAGCATTTT

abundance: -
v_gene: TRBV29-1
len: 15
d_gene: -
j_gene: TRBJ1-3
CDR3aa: CSVAEGQNSGNTIYF
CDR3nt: TGCAGCGTTGCCGAAGGACAGAACTCTGGAAACACCATATATTTT

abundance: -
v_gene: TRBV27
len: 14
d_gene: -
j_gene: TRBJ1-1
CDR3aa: CASRPIGGGSEAFF
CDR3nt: TGTGCCAGCAGACCAATAGGCGGGGGTTCTGAAGCTTTCTTT

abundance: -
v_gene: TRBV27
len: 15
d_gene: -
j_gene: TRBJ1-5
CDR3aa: CASSFSRTANQPQHF
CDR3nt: TGTGCCAGCAGTTTCTCCAGGACCGCCAATCAGCCCCAGCATTTT

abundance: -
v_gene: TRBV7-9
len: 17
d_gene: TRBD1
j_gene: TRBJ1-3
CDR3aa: CASSSAERQGSGNTIYF
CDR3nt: TGTGCCAGCAGCTCCGCCGAAAGACAGGGCTCTGGAAACACCATATATTTT

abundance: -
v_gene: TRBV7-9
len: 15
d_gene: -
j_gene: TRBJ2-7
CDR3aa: CASSLATRVQYEQYF
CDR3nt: TGTGCCAGCAGCTTAGCAACGAGAGTACAGTACGAGCAGTACTTC

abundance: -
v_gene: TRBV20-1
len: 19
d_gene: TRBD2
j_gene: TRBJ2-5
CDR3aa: CSALERSTSGRRLQGTQYF
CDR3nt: TGCAGTGCTCTAGAGCGAAGTACTAGCGGGAGGCGTCTACAAGGGACCCAGTACTTC

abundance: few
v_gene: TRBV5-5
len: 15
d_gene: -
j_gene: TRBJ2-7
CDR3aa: CASSLREGHPYEQYF
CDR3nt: TGTGCCAGCAGCTTGAGAGAGGGCCATCCCTACGAGCAGTACTTC

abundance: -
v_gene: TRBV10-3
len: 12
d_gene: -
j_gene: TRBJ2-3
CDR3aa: CAISEYADTQYF
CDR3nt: TGTGCCATCAGTGAGTACGCAGATACGCAGTATTTT

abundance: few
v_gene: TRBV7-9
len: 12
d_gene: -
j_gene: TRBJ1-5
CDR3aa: CASSLDSQPQHF
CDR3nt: TGTGCCAGCAGCTTAGATAGCCAGCCCCAGCATTTT

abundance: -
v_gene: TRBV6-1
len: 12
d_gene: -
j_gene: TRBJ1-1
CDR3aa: CASRCGNTEAFF
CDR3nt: TGTGCCAGCAGGTGCGGGAACACTGAAGCTTTCTTT

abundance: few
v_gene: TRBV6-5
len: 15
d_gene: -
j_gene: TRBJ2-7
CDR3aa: CASSYSSPIAYEQYF
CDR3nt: TGTGCCAGCAGTTACTCTTCGCCCATCGCCTACGAGCAGTACTTC

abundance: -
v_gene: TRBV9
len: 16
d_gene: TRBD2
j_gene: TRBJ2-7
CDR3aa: CASSPTSGRAAYEQYF
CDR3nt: TGTGCCAGCAGCCCGACTAGCGGGAGGGCTGCCTACGAGCAGTACTTC

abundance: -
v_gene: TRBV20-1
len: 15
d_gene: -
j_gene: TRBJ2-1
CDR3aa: CSARVGLSSYNEQFF
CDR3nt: TGCAGTGCTAGAGTCGGCTTAAGCTCCTACAATGAGCAGTTCTTC

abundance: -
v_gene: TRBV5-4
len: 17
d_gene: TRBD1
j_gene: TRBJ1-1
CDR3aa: CASSSLNIQGETTEAFF
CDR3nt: TGTGCCAGCAGCTCCCTCAATATACAGGGGGAGACCACTGAAGCTTTCTTT

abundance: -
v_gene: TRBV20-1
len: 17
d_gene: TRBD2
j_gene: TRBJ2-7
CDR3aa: CSASTGTSGRPPYEQYF
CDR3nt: TGCAGTGCTTCTACCGGGACTAGCGGGAGGCCTCCCTACGAGCAGTACTTC

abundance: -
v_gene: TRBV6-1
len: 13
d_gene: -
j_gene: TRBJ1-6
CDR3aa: CASSARGDSPLHF
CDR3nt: TGTGCCAGCAGCGCCAGAGGGGACTCACCCCTCCACTTT

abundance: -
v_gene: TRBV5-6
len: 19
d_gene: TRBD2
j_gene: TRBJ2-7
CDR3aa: CASSSLADPASIFPYEQYF
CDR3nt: TGTGCCAGCAGCTCCCTAGCGGACCCGGCCTCGATCTTCCCCTACGAGCAGTACTTC

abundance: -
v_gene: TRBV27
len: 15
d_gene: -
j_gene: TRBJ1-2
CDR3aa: CASSTLPWGGDGYTF
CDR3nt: TGTGCCAGCAGTACCCTCCCTTGGGGGGGAGATGGCTACACCTTC

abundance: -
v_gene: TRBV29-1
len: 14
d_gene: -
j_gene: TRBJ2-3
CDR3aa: CSVDDGSGTDTQYF
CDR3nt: TGCAGCGTTGATGATGGTAGTGGCACAGATACGCAGTATTTT

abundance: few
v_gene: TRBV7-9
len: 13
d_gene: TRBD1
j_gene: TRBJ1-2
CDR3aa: CASSPRGNYGYTF
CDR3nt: TGTGCCAGCAGCCCCAGGGGGAACTATGGCTACACCTTC

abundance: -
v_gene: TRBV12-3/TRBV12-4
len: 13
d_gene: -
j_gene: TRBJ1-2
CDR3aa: CASSAPLGYGYTF
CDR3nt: TGTGCCAGCAGTGCCCCTTTGGGCTATGGCTACACCTTC

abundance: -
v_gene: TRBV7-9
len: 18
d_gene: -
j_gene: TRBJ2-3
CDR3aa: CASSFPERAPGSTDTQYF
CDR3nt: TGTGCCAGCAGCTTTCCCGAGCGCGCCCCTGGGAGCACAGATACGCAGTATTTT

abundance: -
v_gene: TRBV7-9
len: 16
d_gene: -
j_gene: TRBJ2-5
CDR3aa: CASSLIEAVGQETQYF
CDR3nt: TGTGCCAGCAGCTTAATTGAGGCTGTCGGCCAAGAGACCCAGTACTTC

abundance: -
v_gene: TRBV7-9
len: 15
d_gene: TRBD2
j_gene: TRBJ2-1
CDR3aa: CASTHPAGGRNEQFF
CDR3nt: TGTGCCAGCACCCACCCGGCGGGAGGACGAAATGAGCAGTTCTTC

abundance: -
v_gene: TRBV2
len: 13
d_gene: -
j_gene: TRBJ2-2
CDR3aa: CASRPGATGELFF
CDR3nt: TGTGCCAGCAGGCCAGGGGCCACCGGGGAGCTGTTTTTT

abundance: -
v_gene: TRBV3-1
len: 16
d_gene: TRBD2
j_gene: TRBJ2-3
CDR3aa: CASSSASGRFTDTQYF
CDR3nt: TGTGCCAGCAGCTCCGCTAGCGGGAGATTCACAGATACGCAGTATTTT